This T cell receptor beta chain comes out of a study of lymphopenia after photon versus proton radiotherapy. TCRdb's copy holds only in-frame clones and misses some; the assay was immunoSEQ multiplex PCR. This table holds 29,000 or so clones, around nine tenths found once. Study-wide points: After lymphocyte nadir, photon-treated repertoires showed oligoclonal expansion, especially CD8+ Temra. Relative stability marked proton patients; photon patients lost diversity and naive cells.

The CDR3 loop spans 17 amino acids. Germline CDR1 reads SEHNR; CDR2 reads FQNEAQ (reference sequence). The junction had 15 bases not matched to a gene; V was cut back by 5 bases and J by 5 bases. This clone was seen a handful of times. Its antigen remains unknown. The sequence derives from an older woman with cholangiocarcinoma. Some clones in this sample may be carry-over from other donors' samples. This chain links TRBV7-9 with TRBJ1-5; 7 bases map to TRBD1. Source: peripheral blood, taken from a patient treated with proton-based radiotherapy. CDR3 residues: CASSQFPQGVTHQPQHF. DNA of the CDR3: TGTGCCAGCAGCCAGTTCCCCCAGGGGGTTACCCATCAGCCCCAGCATTTT. Filled out from reference TRBV7-9 and TRBJ1-5, the complete variable domain reads DTGVSQNPRHKITKRGQNVTFRCDPISEHNRLYWYRQTLGQGPEFLTYFQNEAQLEKSRLLSDRFSAERPKGSFSTLEIQRTEQGDSAMYLCASSQFPQGVTHQPQHFGDGTRLSIL.